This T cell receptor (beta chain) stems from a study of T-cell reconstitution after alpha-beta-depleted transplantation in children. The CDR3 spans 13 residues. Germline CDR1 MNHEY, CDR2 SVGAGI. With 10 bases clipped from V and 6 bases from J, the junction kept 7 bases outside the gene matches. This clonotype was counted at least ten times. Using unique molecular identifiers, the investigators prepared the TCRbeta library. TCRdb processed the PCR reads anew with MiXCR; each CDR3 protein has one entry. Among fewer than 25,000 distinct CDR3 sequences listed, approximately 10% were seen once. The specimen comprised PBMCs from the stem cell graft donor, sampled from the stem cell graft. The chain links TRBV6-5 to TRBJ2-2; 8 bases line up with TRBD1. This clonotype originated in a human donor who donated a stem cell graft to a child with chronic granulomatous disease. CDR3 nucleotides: TGTGCCAACCTACAGGGGGTGTCCGGGGAGCTGTTTTTT. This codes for CANLQGVSGELFF.